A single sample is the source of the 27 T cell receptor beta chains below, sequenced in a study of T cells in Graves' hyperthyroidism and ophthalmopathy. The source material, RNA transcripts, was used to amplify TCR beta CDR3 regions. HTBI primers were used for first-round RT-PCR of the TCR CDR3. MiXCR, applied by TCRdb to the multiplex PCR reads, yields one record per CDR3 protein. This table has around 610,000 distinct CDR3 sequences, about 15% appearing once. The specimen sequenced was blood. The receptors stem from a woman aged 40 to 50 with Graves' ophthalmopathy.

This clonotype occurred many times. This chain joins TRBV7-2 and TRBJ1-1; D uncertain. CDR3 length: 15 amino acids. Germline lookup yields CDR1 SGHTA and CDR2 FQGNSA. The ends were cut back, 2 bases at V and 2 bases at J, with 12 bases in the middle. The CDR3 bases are TGTGCCAGCAGCTTAAACACAGCCAGCAACACTGAAGCTTTCTTT. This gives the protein CASSLNTASNTEAFF.

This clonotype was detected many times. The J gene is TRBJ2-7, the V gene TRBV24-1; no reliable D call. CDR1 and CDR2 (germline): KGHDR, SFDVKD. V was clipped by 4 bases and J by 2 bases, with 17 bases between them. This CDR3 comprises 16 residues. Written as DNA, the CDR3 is TGTGCCACCAGTGAGCCGATCGGTGTACACACCTACGAGCAGTACTTC. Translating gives CATSEPIGVHTYEQYF.

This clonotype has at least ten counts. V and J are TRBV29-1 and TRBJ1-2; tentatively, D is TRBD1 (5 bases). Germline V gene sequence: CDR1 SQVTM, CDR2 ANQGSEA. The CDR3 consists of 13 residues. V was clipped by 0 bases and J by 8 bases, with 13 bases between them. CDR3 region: CSVEDPTGGGYTF. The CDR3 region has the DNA TGCAGCGTTGAAGATCCCACAGGAGGAGGCTACACCTTC.

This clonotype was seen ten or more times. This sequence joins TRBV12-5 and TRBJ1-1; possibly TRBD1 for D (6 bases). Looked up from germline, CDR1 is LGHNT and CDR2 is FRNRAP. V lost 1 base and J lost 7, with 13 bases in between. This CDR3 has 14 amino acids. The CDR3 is CASGLGGQVDEAFF. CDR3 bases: TGTGCTAGTGGTTTGGGGGGGCAGGTCGATGAAGCTTTCTTT.

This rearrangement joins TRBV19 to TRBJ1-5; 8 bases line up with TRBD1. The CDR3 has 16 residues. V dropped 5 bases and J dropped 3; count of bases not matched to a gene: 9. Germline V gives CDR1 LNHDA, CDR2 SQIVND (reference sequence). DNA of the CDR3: TGTGCCAGTAGTCTAGGACAGGGAACAACCAATCAGCCCCAGCATTTT. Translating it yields CASSLGQGTTNQPQHF.

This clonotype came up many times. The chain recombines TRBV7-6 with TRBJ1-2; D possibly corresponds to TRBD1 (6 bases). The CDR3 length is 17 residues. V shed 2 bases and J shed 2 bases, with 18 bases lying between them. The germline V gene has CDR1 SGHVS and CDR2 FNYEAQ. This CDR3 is CASSLYPGGGGNYGYTF. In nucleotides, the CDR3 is TGTGCCAGCAGCTTATACCCGGGAGGGGGGGGAAACTATGGCTACACCTTC.

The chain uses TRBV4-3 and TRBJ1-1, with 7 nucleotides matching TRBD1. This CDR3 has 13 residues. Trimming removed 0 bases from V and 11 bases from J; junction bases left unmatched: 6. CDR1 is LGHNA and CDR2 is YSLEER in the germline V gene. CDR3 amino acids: CASSQDLAGGAFF. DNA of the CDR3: TGCGCCAGCAGCCAAGATCTGGCAGGGGGGGCTTTCTTT.

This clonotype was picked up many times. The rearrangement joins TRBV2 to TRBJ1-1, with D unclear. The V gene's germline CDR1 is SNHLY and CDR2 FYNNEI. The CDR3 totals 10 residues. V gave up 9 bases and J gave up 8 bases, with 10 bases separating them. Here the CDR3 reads CASNGVEAFF. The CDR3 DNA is TGTGCCAGTAACGGGGTCGAAGCTTTCTTT.

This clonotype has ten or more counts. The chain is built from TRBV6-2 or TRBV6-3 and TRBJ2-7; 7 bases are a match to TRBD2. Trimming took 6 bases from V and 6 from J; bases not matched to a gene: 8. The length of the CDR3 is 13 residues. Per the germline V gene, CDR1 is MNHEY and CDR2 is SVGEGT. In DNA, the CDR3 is TGTGCCAGCAGGGTGGGGCTAGCGGTCGAGCAGTACTTC. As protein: CASRVGLAVEQYF.

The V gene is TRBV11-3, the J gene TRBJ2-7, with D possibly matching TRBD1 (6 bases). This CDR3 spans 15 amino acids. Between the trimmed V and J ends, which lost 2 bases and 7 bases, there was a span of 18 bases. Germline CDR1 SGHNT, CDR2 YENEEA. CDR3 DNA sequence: TGTGCCAGCAGCTTATCAAACAGGGTCTCAGGGGAGCAGTACTTC. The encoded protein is CASSLSNRVSGEQYF.

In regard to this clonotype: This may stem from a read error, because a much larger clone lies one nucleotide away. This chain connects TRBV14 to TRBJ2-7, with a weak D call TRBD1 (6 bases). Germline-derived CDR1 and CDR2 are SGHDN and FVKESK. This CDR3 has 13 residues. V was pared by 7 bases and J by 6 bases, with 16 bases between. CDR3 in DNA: TGTGCCAGCATCACAGGGTTCTCGGCCGAGCAGTACTTC. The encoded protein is CASITGFSAEQYF. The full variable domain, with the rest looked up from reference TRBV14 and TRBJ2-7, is EAGVTQFPSHSVIEKGQTVTLRCDPISGHDNLYWYRRVMGKEIKFLLHFVKESKQDESGMPNNRFLAERTGGTYSTLKVQPAELEDSGVYFCASITGFSAEQYFGPGTRLTVT.

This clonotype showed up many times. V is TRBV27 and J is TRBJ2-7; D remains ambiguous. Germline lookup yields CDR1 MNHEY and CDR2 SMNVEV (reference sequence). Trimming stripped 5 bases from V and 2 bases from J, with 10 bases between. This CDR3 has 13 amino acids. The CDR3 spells CASSPPTPYEQYF. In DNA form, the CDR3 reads TGTGCCAGCAGTCCCCCTACCCCCTACGAGCAGTACTTC.

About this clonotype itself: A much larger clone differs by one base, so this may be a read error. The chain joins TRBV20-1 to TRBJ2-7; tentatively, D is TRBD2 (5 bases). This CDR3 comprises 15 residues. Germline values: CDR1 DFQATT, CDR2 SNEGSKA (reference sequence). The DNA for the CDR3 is TGCATTGTATCCCCCGGGCTTTTCGGGGCCTACGAGCAGTACTTC. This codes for CIVSPGLFGAYEQYF.

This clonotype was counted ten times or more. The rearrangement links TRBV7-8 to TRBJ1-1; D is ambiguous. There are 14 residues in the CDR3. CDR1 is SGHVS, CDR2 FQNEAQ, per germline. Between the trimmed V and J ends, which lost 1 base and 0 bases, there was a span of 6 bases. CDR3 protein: CASSLVIMNTEAFF. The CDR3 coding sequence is TGTGCCAGCAGCTTAGTTATCATGAACACTGAAGCTTTCTTT.

This CDR3 reads CASSPGPERDGYTF. The CDR3 DNA reads as TGTGCCAGCAGCCCGGGCCCCGAGCGTGATGGCTACACCTTC. V is TRBV9 and J is TRBJ1-2; D not resolved. Germline CDR1 and CDR2: SGDLS and YYNGEE. This CDR3 comprises 14 residues. The V end was cut by 4 bases, the J end by 6 bases, with 16 bases between.

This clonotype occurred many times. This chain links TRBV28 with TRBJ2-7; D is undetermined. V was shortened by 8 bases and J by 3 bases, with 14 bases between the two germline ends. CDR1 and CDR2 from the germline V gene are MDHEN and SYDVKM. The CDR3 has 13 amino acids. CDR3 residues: CASGGPPDYEQYF. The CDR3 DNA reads TGTGCCAGCGGCGGACCGCCTGACTACGAGCAGTACTTC.

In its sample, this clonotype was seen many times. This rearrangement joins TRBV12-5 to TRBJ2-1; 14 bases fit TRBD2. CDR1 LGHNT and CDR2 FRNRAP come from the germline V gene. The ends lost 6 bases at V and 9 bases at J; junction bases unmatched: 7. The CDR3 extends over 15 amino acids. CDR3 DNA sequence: TGTGCTAGTGGCCCGGGACTAGCGGGAGTTTCTGAGCAGTTCTTC. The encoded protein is CASGPGLAGVSEQFF.

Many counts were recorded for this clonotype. The CDR3 bases are TGTGCCAGCAGTCTAGTCGGACCCACGAACACTGAAGCTTTCTTT. This gives the protein CASSLVGPTNTEAFF. The V call is TRBV28, the J call TRBJ1-1; no reliable D call. There are 15 residues in the CDR3. Germline V lookup: CDR1 MDHEN, CDR2 SYDVKM. Between the trimmed V and J ends, which lost 5 bases and 1 base, there was a span of 14 bases.

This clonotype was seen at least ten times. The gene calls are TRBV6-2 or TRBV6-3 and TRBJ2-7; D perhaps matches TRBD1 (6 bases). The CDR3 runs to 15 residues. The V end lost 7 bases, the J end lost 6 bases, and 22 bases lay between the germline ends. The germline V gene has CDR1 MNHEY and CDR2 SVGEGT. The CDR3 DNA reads TGTGCCAGCACCGCGACAGGCCCTCCATCGGGCGAGCAGTACTTC. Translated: CASTATGPPSGEQYF.

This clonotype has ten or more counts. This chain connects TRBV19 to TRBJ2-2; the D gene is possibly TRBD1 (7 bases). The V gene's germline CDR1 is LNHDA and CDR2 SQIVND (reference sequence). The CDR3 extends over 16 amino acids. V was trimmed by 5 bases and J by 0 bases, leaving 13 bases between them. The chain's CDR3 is CASSPRGATNTGELFF. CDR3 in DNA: TGTGCCAGTAGTCCCAGGGGGGCGACGAACACCGGGGAGCTGTTTTTT.

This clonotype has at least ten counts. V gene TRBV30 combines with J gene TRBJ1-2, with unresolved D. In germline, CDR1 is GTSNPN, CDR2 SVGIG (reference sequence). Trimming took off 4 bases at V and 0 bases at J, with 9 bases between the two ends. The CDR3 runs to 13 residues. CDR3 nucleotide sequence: TGTGCCTGGACGGCGCAGTCTAACTATGGCTACACCTTC. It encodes CAWTAQSNYGYTF.

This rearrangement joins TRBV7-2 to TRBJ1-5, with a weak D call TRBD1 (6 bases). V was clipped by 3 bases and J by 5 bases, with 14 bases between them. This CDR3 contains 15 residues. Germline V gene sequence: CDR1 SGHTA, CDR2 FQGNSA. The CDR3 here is CASSLWGLGDQPQHF. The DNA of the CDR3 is TGTGCCAGCAGCTTGTGGGGGCTGGGCGATCAGCCCCAGCATTTT.

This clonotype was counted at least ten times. CDR3 sequence: CASTLTGTASYEQYF. The CDR3 DNA is TGTGCCAGCACCTTAACCGGGACAGCCTCCTACGAGCAGTACTTC. The chain couples TRBV28 to TRBJ2-7, with TRBD1 matching 7 bases. Germline V CDR1 and CDR2: MDHEN, SYDVKM. V lost 7 bases and J lost 0; bases outside the gene matches: 9. The CDR3 contains 15 residues.

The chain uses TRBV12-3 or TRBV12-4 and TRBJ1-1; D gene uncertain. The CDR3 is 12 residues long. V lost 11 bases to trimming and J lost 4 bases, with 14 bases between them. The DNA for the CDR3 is TGTGCCGCCTCGAGGGAGGCCACTGAAGCTTTCTTT. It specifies CAASREATEAFF.

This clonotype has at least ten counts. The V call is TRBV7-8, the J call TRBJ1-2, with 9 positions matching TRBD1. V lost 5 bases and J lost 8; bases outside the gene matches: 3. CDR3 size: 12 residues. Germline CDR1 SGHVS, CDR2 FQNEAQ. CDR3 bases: TGTGCCAGCAGCACACAGGGGGCGGGCTACACCTTC. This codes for CASSTQGAGYTF.

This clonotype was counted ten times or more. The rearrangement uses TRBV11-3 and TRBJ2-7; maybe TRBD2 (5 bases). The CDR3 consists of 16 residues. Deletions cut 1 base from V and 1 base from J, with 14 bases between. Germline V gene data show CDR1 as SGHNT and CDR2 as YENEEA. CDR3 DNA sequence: TGTGCCAGCAGCTTAGTCGGAGGACCCATATCCTACGAGCAGTACTTC. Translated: CASSLVGGPISYEQYF.

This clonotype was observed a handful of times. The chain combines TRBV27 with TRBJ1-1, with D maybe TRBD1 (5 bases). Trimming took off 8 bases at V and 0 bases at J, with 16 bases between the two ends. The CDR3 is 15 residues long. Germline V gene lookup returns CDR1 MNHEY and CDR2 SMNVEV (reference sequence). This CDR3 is CASRRGKGLNTEAFF. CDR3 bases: TGTGCCAGCCGCCGGGGGAAAGGGTTGAACACTGAAGCTTTCTTT.